One and the same sample provided the 28 T cell receptor beta chains below, sequenced in a study of PD-1 blockade in mismatch repair-deficient tumors. The repertoire was sequenced with immunoSEQ multiplex PCR; TCRdb's copy has only in-frame clones and lacks some. The sample lists about 34,000 clones; more than 70% were seen once. Sequencing was performed on PBMCs, taken around 6 weeks after starting pembrolizumab. All receptors come from an adult with mismatch repair-deficient cancer.

This clone was detected only a few times. The genes are TRBV29-1 and TRBJ2-7, with D unresolved. Germline V gene sequence: CDR1 SQVTM, CDR2 ANQGSEA. The V gene lost 4 bases and the J gene lost 2 bases, with 9 bases spanning the gap. CDR3 length equals 12 residues. In DNA, the CDR3 is TGCAGCGTTGGTAACCGCGCCTACGAGCAGTACTTC. This encodes CSVGNRAYEQYF.

The V call is TRBV19, the J call TRBJ1-1; D perhaps matches TRBD1 (6 bases). Trimming took off 5 bases at V and 0 bases at J, with 13 bases between the two ends. CDR3 length equals 15 residues. Germline CDR1 and CDR2: LNHDA and SQIVND (reference sequence). CDR3 protein: CASSPLDRVNTEAFF. The DNA for the CDR3 is TGTGCCAGTAGTCCCCTGGACAGAGTGAACACTGAAGCTTTCTTT.

The chain couples TRBV11-3 to TRBJ2-7, with 10 bases matching TRBD2. Germline V gene data show CDR1 as SGHNT and CDR2 as YENEEA. This CDR3 region has 16 residues. V lost 5 bases and J lost 5; bases outside the gene matches: 12. The CDR3 region is CASSPYLAGEANEQYF. The CDR3 nucleotides read TGTGCCAGCAGCCCGTATCTAGCGGGAGAAGCCAACGAGCAGTACTTC.

The chain couples TRBV13 to TRBJ2-7; a possible D gene is TRBD2 (6 bases). V was cut by 2 bases and J by 0 bases, with 14 bases left in between. This CDR3 has 16 residues. Germline CDR1 reads PRHDT; CDR2 reads FYEKMQ (reference sequence). The CDR3 protein is CASSLLARASSYEQYF. The CDR3 DNA reads as TGTGCCAGCAGCTTACTAGCGAGAGCCAGCTCCTACGAGCAGTACTTC.

This clone was counted a few times. The V and J genes are TRBV7-2 and TRBJ2-7; maybe TRBD1 (5 bases). CDR3 length equals 14 residues. Germline V gene sequence: CDR1 SGHTA, CDR2 FQGNSA. V lost 4 bases, J lost 7 bases, and 17 bases lay in between. CDR3 in DNA: TGTGCCAGCAGCTCTGGGGCATCTTCTAGGGAGCAGTACTTC. It translates to CASSSGASSREQYF.

This clone is a singleton in its sample. This chain connects TRBV19 to TRBJ2-1, with 7 bases identical to TRBD2. The V gene's germline CDR1 is LNHDA and CDR2 SQIVND (reference sequence). The CDR3 totals 15 residues. V dropped 1 base and J dropped 7; count of bases not matched to a gene: 7. The CDR3 protein is CASSIVAGFQNEQFF. The DNA for the CDR3 is TGTGCCAGTAGTATAGTAGCGGGCTTCCAGAATGAGCAGTTCTTC.

V usage is TRBV18 and J usage is TRBJ2-2; 8 nucleotides align to TRBD2. The V gene's germline CDR1 is KGHSH and CDR2 LQKENI. V shed 6 bases, J shed 4 bases, and the junction held 4 bases outside the gene matches. This CDR3 is built from 14 residues. CDR3 amino acids: CASSAGGGTGELFF. In DNA, the CDR3 is TGTGCCAGCTCCGCGGGAGGCGGCACCGGGGAGCTGTTTTTT.

The rearrangement links TRBV19 to TRBJ1-1; D is uncertain. This CDR3 has 12 amino acids. Germline assignment: CDR1 LNHDA and CDR2 SQIVND (reference sequence). Trimming stripped 6 bases from V and 1 base from J, with 6 bases between. The CDR3 here is CASRRPNTEAFF. The DNA for the CDR3 is TGTGCCAGTAGGAGGCCGAACACTGAAGCTTTCTTT.

The rearrangement links TRBV18 to TRBJ1-4; D unclear. Trimming took off 5 bases at V and 1 base at J, with 14 bases between the two ends. Germline assignment: CDR1 KGHSH and CDR2 LQKENI. The CDR3 is made up of 16 amino acids. CDR3 region: CASSAHAPGTNEKLFF. CDR3 DNA sequence: TGTGCCAGCTCAGCCCATGCTCCCGGAACTAATGAAAAACTGTTTTTT.

This rearrangement joins TRBV10-2 to TRBJ2-7, with 12 bases identical to TRBD2. Unmatched junction bases numbered 7, after V lost 7 bases and J lost 6 bases. This CDR3 region has 14 residues. Germline V gene sequence: CDR1 WSHSY, CDR2 SAAADI. In nucleotides, the CDR3 is TGCGCCAGCACAGGACTAGCGGGAAATGGCGAGCAGTACTTC. Encoded protein: CASTGLAGNGEQYF.

The chain links TRBV7-8 to TRBJ2-5; no reliable D call. The V gene's germline CDR1 is SGHVS and CDR2 FQNEAQ. The CDR3 spans 13 residues. V lost 5 bases, J lost 1 base, and 8 bases lay in between. This CDR3 reads CASSLNFQETQYF. CDR3 sequence (DNA): TGTGCCAGCAGCCTGAACTTCCAAGAGACCCAGTACTTC.

The rearrangement joins TRBV27 to TRBJ2-2; 7 bases align to TRBD1. The germline V gene has CDR1 MNHEY and CDR2 SMNVEV (reference sequence). CDR3 length: 15 residues. V lost 7 bases, J lost 6 bases, and 11 bases stayed unmatched. CDR3 DNA sequence: TGTGCCAGCATTCCGAACAGGGGATCCGCCGGGGAGCTGTTTTTT. This codes for CASIPNRGSAGELFF.

The J gene is TRBJ2-1, the V gene TRBV5-1; D remains unclear. Germline CDR1 is SGHRS and CDR2 is YFSETQ. V was clipped by 0 bases and J by 3 bases, with 13 bases between them. This CDR3 comprises 16 residues. The CDR3 protein is CASSLGSGGFYNEQFF. CDR3 DNA: TGCGCCAGCAGCTTGGGGTCCGGCGGCTTCTACAATGAGCAGTTCTTC.

A few counts support this clone. The gene calls are TRBV5-1 and TRBJ2-7, with D perhaps TRBD1 (5 bases). Between the trimmed V and J ends, which lost 1 base and 1 base, there was a span of 12 bases. The CDR3 consists of 15 residues. The germline V gene has CDR1 SGHRS and CDR2 YFSETQ. CDR3 region: CASSLQPGLSYEQYF. Written as DNA, the CDR3 is TGCGCCAGCAGCTTGCAGCCAGGGTTGTCCTACGAGCAGTACTTC.

On this clone itself: Relative to the germline gene, one junction end is altered; a read error may explain this. The V gene is TRBV7-2, the J gene TRBJ1-5, with D perhaps TRBD1 (5 bases). Germline CDR1 and CDR2: SGHTA and FQGNSA. The CDR3 runs to 13 residues. The CDR3 loop reads CASTLQDQGPQHF. The CDR3 nucleotides are TGTGCCAGCACCTTACAGGACCAGGGGCCCCAGCATTTT.

CDR3 sequence: CASTQGILAGVAYEQYF. The DNA for the CDR3 is TGTGCCAGTACCCAGGGGATACTAGCGGGAGTGGCCTACGAGCAGTACTTC. The rearrangement links TRBV19 to TRBJ2-7, with 11 nucleotides matching TRBD2. J was trimmed by 2 bases and V by 7 bases; bases with no gene match: 13. Germline CDR1 LNHDA, CDR2 SQIVND (reference sequence). This CDR3 spans 17 amino acids. Using reference TRBV19 and TRBJ2-7 for the parts outside the CDR3, the full variable domain is DGGITQSPKYLFRKEGQNVTLSCEQNLNHDAMYWYRQDPGQGLRLIYYSQIVNDFQKGDIAEGYSVSREKKESFPLTVTSAQKNPTAFYLCASTQGILAGVAYEQYFGPGTRLTVT.

Within the sample, this clone is medium-sized. The CDR3 here is CASSPGTVNTEAFF. As DNA, the CDR3 is TGCGCCAGCAGCCCTGGGACAGTGAACACTGAAGCTTTCTTT. V and J are TRBV5-1 and TRBJ1-1; 7 positions match TRBD1. This CDR3 has 14 amino acids. Germline-derived CDR1 and CDR2 are SGHRS and YFSETQ. The V segment lost 4 bases and the J segment 0 bases; nucleotides outside the gene matches: 3.

The V call is TRBV6-1, the J call TRBJ2-7; 8 bases line up with TRBD1. CDR3 length: 15 residues. The ends lost 6 bases at V and 0 bases at J; junction bases unmatched: 7. Germline CDR1 reads MNHNS; CDR2 reads SASEGT. The CDR3 DNA reads as TGTGCCAGCAGGAGACAGGGGACCTCCTCCTACGAGCAGTACTTC. It encodes CASRRQGTSSYEQYF.

The chain combines TRBV9 with TRBJ2-3; the D gene is possibly TRBD1 (6 bases). CDR3 length: 14 amino acids. CDR1 is SGDLS and CDR2 is YYNGEE in the germline V gene. V shed 0 bases and J shed 4 bases, with 9 bases lying between them. The CDR3, as DNA: TGTGCCAGCAGCGTAGCCAGGGGCCCAGATACGCAGTATTTT. It yields the protein CASSVARGPDTQYF.

This clone was observed a few times. The genes are TRBV28 and TRBJ2-1, with 7 bases aligning to TRBD1. This CDR3 comprises 14 residues. CDR1 MDHEN and CDR2 SYDVKM come from the germline V gene. V was pared by 4 bases and J by 7 bases, with 7 bases of the junction left unmatched. In DNA form, the CDR3 reads TGTGCCAGCAGTTCCGACAGGGTATGGAATGAGCAGTTCTTC. Protein product: CASSSDRVWNEQFF.

This chain connects TRBV5-1 to TRBJ1-5; tentatively, D is TRBD1 (5 bases). Germline loops: CDR1 SGHRS, CDR2 YFSETQ. The CDR3 runs to 15 residues. Trimming removed 0 bases at V and 3 bases at J, with 10 bases between. The CDR3 sequence is CASSLGQSNNQPQHF. DNA for the CDR3: TGCGCCAGCAGCTTGGGACAGTCTAACAATCAGCCCCAGCATTTT. Using reference TRBV5-1 and TRBJ1-5 for the parts outside the CDR3, the full variable domain is KAGVTQTPRYLIKTRGQQVTLSCSPISGHRSVSWYQQTPGQGLQFLFEYFSETQRNKGNFPGRFSGRQFSNSRSEMNVSTLELGDSALYLCASSLGQSNNQPQHFGDGTRLSIL.

The rearrangement uses TRBV7-8 and TRBJ1-1; unclear D gene. Per the germline V gene, CDR1 is SGHVS and CDR2 is FQNEAQ. Trimming stripped 2 bases from V and 1 base from J, with 5 bases between. This CDR3 comprises 13 residues. The CDR3 sequence is CASSLSGNTEAFF. Written as DNA, the CDR3 is TGTGCCAGCAGCTTAAGCGGGAACACTGAAGCTTTCTTT.

This sequence joins TRBV18 and TRBJ1-2; 10 bases align to TRBD1. CDR3 length: 14 amino acids. The V gene end was trimmed by 2 bases and the J gene end by 8 bases; junction bases not matched to a gene: 5. Germline V gene lookup returns CDR1 KGHSH and CDR2 LQKENI. The chain's CDR3 is CASSPDRGRGGYTF. The DNA of the CDR3 is TGTGCCAGCTCACCAGACAGGGGGCGCGGGGGCTACACCTTC.

The rearrangement uses TRBV9 and TRBJ1-2, with 7 bases identical to TRBD1. Germline V gene data show CDR1 as SGDLS and CDR2 as YYNGEE. J lost 2 bases, V lost 2 bases, and 9 bases had no gene match. The CDR3 is 16 residues long. This chain's CDR3 is CASSVAGQAVNYGYTF. The CDR3 DNA is TGTGCCAGCAGCGTTGCTGGACAGGCGGTAAACTATGGCTACACCTTC.

This clone appeared a single time. The chain uses TRBV30 and TRBJ1-1; D remains ambiguous. Trimming left V 2 bases short and J 0 bases short, with 13 bases between. Germline V gene lookup returns CDR1 GTSNPN and CDR2 SVGIG (reference sequence). The CDR3 has 15 amino acids. The CDR3 nucleotides read TGTGCCTGGAGTCTAACGCCCACGCTGAACACTGAAGCTTTCTTT. It specifies CAWSLTPTLNTEAFF.

This chain uses TRBV27 with TRBJ2-7, with no clear D. From germline, CDR1 is MNHEY and CDR2 SMNVEV (reference sequence). Trimming removed 3 bases from V and 0 bases from J, with 9 bases in between. The CDR3 runs 14 residues. The DNA of the CDR3 is TGTGCCAGCAGTTTTGTGGGCAGCTCCTACGAGCAGTACTTC. Encoded protein: CASSFVGSSYEQYF.

This chain joins TRBV30 and TRBJ2-7; TRBD2 is a possible D gene (6 bases). Germline V gene sequence: CDR1 GTSNPN, CDR2 SVGIG (reference sequence). The CDR3 is made up of 15 amino acids. V lost 2 bases to trimming and J lost 3 bases, with 17 bases between them. The CDR3 DNA sequence: TGTGCCTGGAGTTTTCGCCTGCGGGATGTCTACGAGCAGTACTTC. Amino acids: CAWSFRLRDVYEQYF.

The J gene is TRBJ2-5, the V gene TRBV5-1, with 9 bases aligning to TRBD2. Trimming removed 2 bases from V and 5 bases from J; junction bases left unmatched: 10. CDR1 SGHRS and CDR2 YFSETQ come from the germline V gene. This CDR3 is built from 16 residues. CDR3: CASSLPLAGPSETQYF. CDR3 nucleotides: TGCGCCAGCAGCTTACCCCTAGCGGGGCCCTCGGAGACCCAGTACTTC.